The 7 T cell receptor beta chains below were found in one sample sequenced in a study of blood T cell repertoires in COVID-19. Sequenced by immunoSEQ multiplex PCR; TCRdb stores in-frame clones only, minus some. The table lists about 390,000 clones, around nine tenths of them singletons. The sample comprised PBMCs or T cells enriched from blood (not recorded which). These receptors all stem from a woman aged 45 to 65 who had recovered from COVID-19.

The V and J genes are TRBV4-2 and TRBJ2-2; 12 bases map to TRBD2. Trimming at V came to 4 bases and at J to 5 bases, leaving 5 bases not matched to a gene. There are 16 residues in the CDR3. Germline V gene data show CDR1 as LGHNA and CDR2 as YNFKEQ. The CDR3 region is CASSLPSGGGTGELFF. The DNA of the CDR3 is TGTGCCAGCAGCCTTCCTAGCGGGGGGGGTACCGGGGAGCTGTTTTTT.

The CDR3 sequence is CASSSTGTSGGTDTQYF. The CDR3 DNA follows: TGTGCCAGCAGTTCAACTGGGACTAGCGGGGGCACAGATACGCAGTATTTT. The gene calls are TRBV28 and TRBJ2-3, with 13 nucleotides matching TRBD2. CDR3 length: 17 amino acids. CDR1 and CDR2 (germline): MDHEN, SYDVKM. The V gene end was trimmed by 4 bases and the J gene end by 1 base; junction bases not matched to a gene: 5.

This clone was counted ten times or more. In the same sample, other DNA sequences code for this CDR3. This chain connects TRBV7-9 to TRBJ1-1; D remains ambiguous. The CDR3 contains 13 residues. The germline V gene encodes CDR1 SEHNR and CDR2 FQNEAQ (reference sequence). The V end lost 1 base, the J end lost 0 bases, and 3 bases lay between the germline ends. The CDR3 is CASSLDMNTEAFF. For the CDR3, the DNA is TGTGCCAGCAGCTTAGATATGAACACTGAAGCTTTCTTT.

This chain links TRBV19 with TRBJ1-1; TRBD1 might be the D (6 bases). Looked up from germline, CDR1 is LNHDA and CDR2 is SQIVND (reference sequence). The V gene lost 5 bases and the J gene lost 1 base, with 8 bases spanning the gap. There are 13 residues in the CDR3. This CDR3 reads CASSFRGNTEAFF. CDR3 nucleotides: TGTGCCAGTAGTTTCAGGGGGAACACTGAAGCTTTCTTT.

The chain links TRBV3-1 (or the pseudogene TRBV3-2) to TRBJ1-5, with TRBD1 as a possible D gene (5 bases). The CDR3 runs to 12 residues. Germline V gives CDR1 LGHDT, CDR2 YNNKEL (reference sequence). Trimming pared 4 bases from V and 9 bases from J, leaving 10 bases between. CDR3 DNA: TGTGCCAGCAGCCCCCGGGGGGGGCCCCAGCATTTT. Amino acid sequence: CASSPRGGPQHF.

The rearrangement links TRBV6-4 to TRBJ1-6, with D possibly matching TRBD1 (5 bases). The CDR3 is made up of 13 amino acids. Germline CDR1 is MRHNA and CDR2 is SNTAGT. With 6 bases removed from V and 13 bases from J, the gap between germline ends came to 16 bases. The CDR3 DNA reads as TGTGCCAGCAGACCCAGTGGTTGGGGCCCCCTCCACTTT. Translation gives CASRPSGWGPLHF.

This clone has a handful of counts. The chain couples TRBV7-9 to TRBJ1-3; D unclear. There are 13 residues in the CDR3. V gave up 3 bases and J gave up 4 bases, with 7 bases separating them. In germline, CDR1 is SEHNR, CDR2 FQNEAQ (reference sequence). The CDR3 here is CASSLRRGNTIYF. DNA of the CDR3: TGTGCCAGCAGCTTGCGTCGAGGAAACACCATATATTTT.